The 9 T cell receptor beta chains reported below all come from one sample, sequenced in a study of response to subunit inactivated influenza vaccine. TCRdb independently ran MiXCR on the RT-PCR reads; one entry per CDR3 protein. The data contain roughly 570,000 distinct CDR3 sequences, under 15% of them singletons. Sequencing was performed on PBMCs from blood, taken roughly 47 days after vaccination. Receptor source: a man between 45 and 60 years old who received an inactivated influenza vaccine.

The V gene is TRBV5-6, the J gene TRBJ2-7; the D gene is possibly TRBD2 (5 bases). CDR1 and CDR2 (germline): SGHDT, YYEEEE. The CDR3 loop spans 14 amino acids. V was trimmed by 1 base and J by 4 bases, leaving 12 bases between them. The CDR3 region is CASSLLFRDYEQYF. Written as DNA, the CDR3 is TGTGCCAGCAGCTTGCTCTTCCGGGATTACGAGCAGTACTTC.

This clonotype came up a few times. The chain employs TRBV9 and TRBJ2-1, with 11 bases matching TRBD2. Germline V gene sequence: CDR1 SGDLS, CDR2 YYNGEE. The CDR3 totals 15 residues. Trimming cost V 3 bases and J 7 bases; bases outside gene matches: 6. The CDR3 loop reads CASSAQTSGINEQFF. The DNA of the CDR3 is TGTGCCAGCAGCGCCCAGACTAGCGGGATAAATGAGCAGTTCTTC.

The chain is built from TRBV6-2 or TRBV6-3 and TRBJ2-3; no firm D call. The CDR3 is made up of 13 amino acids. Looked up from germline, CDR1 is MNHEY and CDR2 is SVGEGT. V was shortened by 2 bases and J by 7 bases, with 10 bases between the two germline ends. The CDR3 protein is CASSYDPLNTQYF. The CDR3 coding sequence is TGTGCCAGCAGTTACGACCCCCTGAATACGCAGTATTTT.

This clonotype was counted only a few times. CDR3 protein: CASSLEHTYEQYF. CDR3 bases: TGTGCCAGCAGTTTGGAACACACTTACGAGCAGTACTTC. V and J are TRBV12-3 or TRBV12-4 and TRBJ2-7; no definite D call. The CDR3 is 13 residues long. The V gene lost 3 bases and the J gene lost 4 bases, with 10 bases spanning the gap.

This clonotype has more than one count but fewer than ten. The chain employs TRBV3-1 and TRBJ2-7, with no clear D. Germline-derived CDR1 and CDR2 are LGHDT and YNNKEL (reference sequence). V was trimmed by 0 bases and J by 7 bases, leaving 7 bases between them. This CDR3 spans 12 amino acids. Here the CDR3 DNA reads TGTGCCAGCAGCCAAGAACCAAGGGAGCAGTACTTC. Translation: CASSQEPREQYF.

This clonotype was recorded at least ten times. The chain carries TRBV4-1 and TRBJ2-1, with 8 bases fitting TRBD2. CDR1 and CDR2 (germline): MGHRA, YSYEKL. The CDR3 is 21 amino acids. Losses at the gene ends were 1 base for V and 3 bases for J; bases not matched to a gene: 20. The CDR3 reads CASSQALSASGLVGIYNEQFF. The CDR3 bases are TGCGCCAGCAGCCAAGCCCTGAGTGCTAGCGGGTTGGTCGGTATCTACAATGAGCAGTTCTTC.

In its sample, this clonotype was seen a few times. The chain joins TRBV20-1 to TRBJ2-4, with D unclear. The V end was cut by 3 bases, the J end by 7 bases, with 13 bases between. This CDR3 is 13 amino acids long. In germline, CDR1 is DFQATT, CDR2 SNEGSKA (reference sequence). CDR3 sequence: CSASPGPGNIQYF. CDR3 DNA sequence: TGCAGTGCTAGCCCCGGGCCTGGTAACATTCAGTACTTC.

The chain carries TRBV7-2 and TRBJ1-1; 8 bases map to TRBD1. Germline V gives CDR1 SGHTA, CDR2 FQGNSA. The V gene end was trimmed by 3 bases and the J gene end by 6 bases; junction bases not matched to a gene: 3. The CDR3 covers 13 residues. CDR3 loop: CASSLDRVAEAFF. The DNA for the CDR3 is TGTGCCAGCAGCTTGGACAGGGTCGCTGAAGCTTTCTTT. The whole variable domain, remainder taken from reference TRBV7-2 and TRBJ1-1, is GAGVSQSPSNKVTEKGKDVELRCDPISGHTALYWYRQSLGQGLEFLIYFQGNSAPDKSGLPSDRFSAERTGGSVSTLTIQRTQQEDSAVYLCASSLDRVAEAFFGQGTRLTVV.

The V call is TRBV9, the J call TRBJ1-5; D is uncertain. Germline V lookup: CDR1 SGDLS, CDR2 YYNGEE. V lost 3 bases and J lost 2, with 9 bases in between. The CDR3 has 14 amino acids. CDR3 nucleotides: TGTGCCAGCAGCGCCGACGTACGCAATCAGCCCCAGCATTTT. Its protein product is CASSADVRNQPQHF. Drawing the rest from reference TRBV9 and TRBJ1-5, the complete variable domain is DSGVTQTPKHLITATGQRVTLRCSPRSGDLSVYWYQQSLDQGLQFLIQYYNGEERAKGNILERFSAQQFPDLHSELNLSSLELGDSALYFCASSADVRNQPQHFGDGTRLSIL.